These T cell receptor beta chains were read from a single sample in a study of T-cell reconstitution after alpha-beta-depleted transplantation in children. TCRdb reprocessed the PCR reads via MiXCR and lists one record per CDR3 protein. The profile shows 450,000 to 700,000 distinct CDR3 sequences, 25% to 30% of them singletons. The sequencing used PBMCs, collected before TCRalphabeta/CD19-depleted stem cell transplant. These receptors were obtained from a boy under two years old with Wiskott-Aldrich syndrome, due to receive a stem cell transplant. Each CDR3 is given with its conserved first and last residue. A D gene is named only where the DNA matches it firmly. Not all rows give a size; the values are once, few, many and, for expanded clones, a class.

j_gene,d_gene,abundance,v_gene,CDR3nt,CDR3aa
TRBJ2-7,TRBD2,few,TRBV5-1,TGCGCCAGCAGCTTTAGCGGGTCAACCTACGAGCAGTACTTC,CASSFSGSTYEQYF
TRBJ2-1,TRBD1,NA,TRBV12-3/TRBV12-4,TGTGCCAGCCTAAGGTTGGGGACAGTCTACAATGAGCAGTTCTTC,CASLRLGTVYNEQFF
TRBJ1-5,NA,NA,TRBV7-2,TGTGCCAGCAGCTCGGTGGCTAATAGCAATCAGCCCCAGCATTTT,CASSSVANSNQPQHF
TRBJ2-3,NA,few,TRBV5-4,TGTGCCAGCAGCTCGCGAACGGGGGATACGCAGTATTTT,CASSSRTGDTQYF
TRBJ1-5,NA,few,TRBV12-3/TRBV12-4,TGTGCCAGCAGCCGTCCGAGTCCGAATCAGCCCCAGCATTTT,CASSRPSPNQPQHF
TRBJ1-2,NA,NA,TRBV27,TGTGCCAGCAGTTCTATTGGCTATGGCTACACCTTC,CASSSIGYGYTF
TRBJ1-2,NA,few,TRBV4-2,TGTGCCAGCAGCCACCTGAGAGGCCTTAACTATGGCTACACCTTC,CASSHLRGLNYGYTF
TRBJ1-1,TRBD1,few,TRBV5-8,TGTGCCAGCAGCTTGCCAGGGGGACCACGCATGAACACTGAAGCTTTCTTT,CASSLPGGPRMNTEAFF
TRBJ2-1,TRBD2,few,TRBV12-3/TRBV12-4,TGTGCCAGCAGAAGAACCCTAGCGGGCGACTACAATGAGCAGTTCTTC,CASRRTLAGDYNEQFF
TRBJ1-1,NA,few,TRBV11-2,TGTGCCAGCAGCCTCAAATGGGGCGGTGAAGCTTTCTTT,CASSLKWGGEAFF
TRBJ2-1,TRBD2,few,TRBV7-6,TGTGCCAGCAGCTCCGGGACTAGCGGTACATTTCACAATGAGCAGTTCTTC,CASSSGTSGTFHNEQFF
TRBJ2-2,TRBD1,NA,TRBV3-1,TGTGCCAGCAGCCCCTTCAGGGGGAGCACCGGGGAGCTGTTTTTT,CASSPFRGSTGELFF
TRBJ2-3,NA,few,TRBV5-1,TGCGCCAGCAGCTTGGCCTCTACGCAGTATTTT,CASSLASTQYF
TRBJ2-1,NA,few,TRBV5-1,TGCGCCAGCAGCTTTAGCCGCCTCTACAATGAGCAGTTCTTC,CASSFSRLYNEQFF
TRBJ2-1,NA,few,TRBV7-2,TGTGCCAGCAGCTTGAGCCTTATTAGCAATGAGCAGTTCTTC,CASSLSLISNEQFF
TRBJ2-7,NA,NA,TRBV10-1,TGCGCCAGCAGTGCGGGGAGCGGGCAGTACTTC,CASSAGSGQYF
TRBJ1-5,TRBD1,NA,TRBV12-3/TRBV12-4,TGTGCCAGCAGGGCGGGACAGGGCCCTCAGCCCCAGCATTTT,CASRAGQGPQPQHF
TRBJ1-5,NA,NA,TRBV20-1,TGCAGTGCTATCGCGGGGATTGGGGGTCAGCCCCAGCATTTT,CSAIAGIGGQPQHF
TRBJ2-6,NA,once,TRBV5-1,TGCGCCAGCAGCAGGGACTCCGTGGGGCCTGGGGCCAACGTCCTGACTTTC,CASSRDSVGPGANVLTF
TRBJ2-1,TRBD2,few,TRBV20-1,TGCAGTGCTAGAGGGCTGCGGGAGTTCGATGAGCAGTTCTTC,CSARGLREFDEQFF
TRBJ2-5,NA,NA,TRBV7-9,TGTGCCAGCAGCTTTATTGGACGGAGCCAAGAGACCCAGTACTTC,CASSFIGRSQETQYF
TRBJ2-7,TRBD1,few,TRBV4-2,TGTGCCAGCAGCCCAACCCCTAATAAGGACAGGGTACGGCACGAGCAGTACTTC,CASSPTPNKDRVRHEQYF
TRBJ2-1,TRBD2,NA,TRBV5-1,TGCGCCAGCAGCCCGGGACTAGCGGGAGGGTTCTACAATGAGCAGTTCTTC,CASSPGLAGGFYNEQFF
TRBJ1-5,TRBD1,NA,TRBV5-8,TGTGCCAGCAGCTTGGACACCGGGACAGGCCTAGGGCCCCAGCATTTT,CASSLDTGTGLGPQHF
TRBJ1-1,TRBD1,NA,TRBV29-1,TGCAGCGGGGGACAGGGGAGGACTGAAGCTTTCTTT,CSGGQGRTEAFF
TRBJ1-2,NA,few,TRBV20-1,TGCAGTGCCCCGCTGGACGGATTAGACTATGGCTACACCTTC,CSAPLDGLDYGYTF
TRBJ2-7,NA,NA,TRBV29-1,TGCAGCGTTGGGGGCATAGGAAAGAGCAACTCCTACGAGCAGTACTTC,CSVGGIGKSNSYEQYF
TRBJ2-3,NA,NA,TRBV5-1,TGCGCCAGCAGCTTGGTGGTTCTTGCGGGATGGGGCACAGATACGCAGTATTTT,CASSLVVLAGWGTDTQYF